This T cell receptor beta chain was observed in a study of immune heterogeneity within non-small cell lung tumors. On the study more broadly: In total, the tumors were 4 squamous cell carcinomas, some ten non-squamous carcinomas and 1 not otherwise specified.

Template input was genomic DNA from bulk tumor (around 640 ng per sample). Collection of several biopsies per primary tumor, spaced far apart, took place during surgery. Patients went through curative surgery, and their non-small cell lung cancer was untreated and newly diagnosed. Donor patients had newly diagnosed non-small cell lung cancer and were having surgery with curative intent. Germline CDR1 is SNHLY and CDR2 is FYNNEI. The CDR3 is 14 residues long. Trimming removed 7 bases at V and 0 bases at J, with 7 bases between. The TCR beta CDR3 region was amplified by multiplex PCR employing 32 V and 13 J primers. TCRdb redid the calling of the multiplex PCR reads with MiXCR, one entry per CDR3 protein. The data contain over 25,000 distinct CDR3 sequences, 28% of them singletons. This clonotype was observed many times.

This chain connects TRBV2 to TRBJ1-6; D unresolved. This receptor was obtained from a man aged 35 to 55 with non-small cell lung cancer. Sequencing was carried out using lung tumor tissue. CDR3 bases: TGTGCCAGCAAGCCAGACTCCTATAATTCACCCCTCCACTTT. Translating gives CASKPDSYNSPLHF.